Here is one T cell receptor (beta chain) with its context. Generated by immunoSEQ multiplex PCR, the TCRdb table keeps only in-frame clones and is missing some. The data show roughly 150,000 clones, more than 75% seen once. These data come from a study of blood T cell repertoires in COVID-19. CDR1 MNHEY and CDR2 SVGAGI come from the germline V gene. With 2 bases removed from V and 0 bases from J, the gap between germline ends came to 11 bases. This CDR3 region has 15 residues. The chain links TRBV6-5 to TRBJ2-7, with D perhaps TRBD2 (6 bases). The specimen sequenced was peripheral blood. The sequence came from a man aged 50 to 60 who had recovered from COVID-19. CDR3 DNA: TGTGCCAGCAGTTACCGGGACTTGAGCTCCTACGAGCAGTACTTC. It is translated as CASSYRDLSSYEQYF.